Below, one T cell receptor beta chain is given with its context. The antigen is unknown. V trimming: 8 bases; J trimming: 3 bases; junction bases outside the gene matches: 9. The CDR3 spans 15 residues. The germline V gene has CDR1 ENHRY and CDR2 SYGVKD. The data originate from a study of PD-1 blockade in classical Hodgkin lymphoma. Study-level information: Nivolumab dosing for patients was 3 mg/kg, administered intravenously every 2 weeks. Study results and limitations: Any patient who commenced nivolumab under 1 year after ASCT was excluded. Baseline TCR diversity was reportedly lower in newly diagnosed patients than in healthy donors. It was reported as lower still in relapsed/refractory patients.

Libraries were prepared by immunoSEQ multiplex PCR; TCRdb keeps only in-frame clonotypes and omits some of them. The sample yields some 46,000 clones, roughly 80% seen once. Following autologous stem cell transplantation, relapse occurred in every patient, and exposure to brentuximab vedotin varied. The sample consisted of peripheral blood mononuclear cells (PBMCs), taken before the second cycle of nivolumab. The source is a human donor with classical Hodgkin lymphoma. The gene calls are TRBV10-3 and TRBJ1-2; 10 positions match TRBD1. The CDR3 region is CAILTPGQGYYGYTF. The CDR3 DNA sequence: TGTGCCATCCTTACCCCGGGACAGGGGTACTATGGCTACACCTTC.